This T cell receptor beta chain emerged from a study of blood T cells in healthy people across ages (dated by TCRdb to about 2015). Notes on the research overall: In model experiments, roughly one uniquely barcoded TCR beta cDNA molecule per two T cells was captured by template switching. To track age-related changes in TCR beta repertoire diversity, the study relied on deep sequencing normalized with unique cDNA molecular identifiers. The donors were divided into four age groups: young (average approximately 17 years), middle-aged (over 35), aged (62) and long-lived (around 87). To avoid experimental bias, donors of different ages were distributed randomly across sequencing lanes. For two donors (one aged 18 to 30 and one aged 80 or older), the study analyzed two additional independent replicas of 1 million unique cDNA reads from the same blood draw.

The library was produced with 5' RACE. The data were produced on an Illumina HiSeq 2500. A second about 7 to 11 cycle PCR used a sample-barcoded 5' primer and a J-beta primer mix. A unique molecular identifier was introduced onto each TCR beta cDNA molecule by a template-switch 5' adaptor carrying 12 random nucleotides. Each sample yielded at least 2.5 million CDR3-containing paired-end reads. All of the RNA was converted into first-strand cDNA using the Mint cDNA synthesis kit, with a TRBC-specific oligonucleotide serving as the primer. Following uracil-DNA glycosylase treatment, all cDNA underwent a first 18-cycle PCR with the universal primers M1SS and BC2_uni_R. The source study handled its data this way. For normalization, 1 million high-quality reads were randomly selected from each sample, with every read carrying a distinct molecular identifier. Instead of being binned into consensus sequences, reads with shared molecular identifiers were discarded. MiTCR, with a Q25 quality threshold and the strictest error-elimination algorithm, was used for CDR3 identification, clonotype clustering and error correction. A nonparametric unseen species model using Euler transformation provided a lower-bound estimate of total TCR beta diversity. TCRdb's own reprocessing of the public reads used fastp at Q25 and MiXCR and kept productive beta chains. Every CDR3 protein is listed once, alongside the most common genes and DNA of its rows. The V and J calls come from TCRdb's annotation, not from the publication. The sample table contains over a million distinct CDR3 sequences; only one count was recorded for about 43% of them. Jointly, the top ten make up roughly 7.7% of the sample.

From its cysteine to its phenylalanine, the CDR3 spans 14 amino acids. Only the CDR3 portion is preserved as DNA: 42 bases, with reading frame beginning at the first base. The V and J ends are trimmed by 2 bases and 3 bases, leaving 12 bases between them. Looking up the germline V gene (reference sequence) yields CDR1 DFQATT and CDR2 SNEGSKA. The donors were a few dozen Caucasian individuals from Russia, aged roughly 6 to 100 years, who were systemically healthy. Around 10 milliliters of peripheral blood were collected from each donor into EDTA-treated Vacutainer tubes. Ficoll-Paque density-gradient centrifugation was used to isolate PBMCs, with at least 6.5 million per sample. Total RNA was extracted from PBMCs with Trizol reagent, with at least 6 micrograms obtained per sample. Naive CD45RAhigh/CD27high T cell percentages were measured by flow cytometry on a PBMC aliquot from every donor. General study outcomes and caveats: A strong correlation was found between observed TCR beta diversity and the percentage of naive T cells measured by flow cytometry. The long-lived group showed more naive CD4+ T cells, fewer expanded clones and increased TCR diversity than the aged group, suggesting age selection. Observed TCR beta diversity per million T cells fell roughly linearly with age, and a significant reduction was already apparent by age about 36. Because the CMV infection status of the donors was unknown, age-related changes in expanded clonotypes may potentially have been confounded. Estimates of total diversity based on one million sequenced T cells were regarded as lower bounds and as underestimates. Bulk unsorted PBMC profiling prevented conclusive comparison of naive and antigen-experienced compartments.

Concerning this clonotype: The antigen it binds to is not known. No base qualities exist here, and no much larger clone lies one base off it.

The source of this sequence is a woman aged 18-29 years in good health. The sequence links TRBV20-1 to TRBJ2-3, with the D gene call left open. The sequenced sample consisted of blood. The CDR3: CSARISTATDTQYF. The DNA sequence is TGCAGTGCTAGAATTTCGACGGCTACAGATACGCAGTATTTT.